This record concerns one TCR beta chain sequence. Libraries were prepared by immunoSEQ multiplex PCR; TCRdb keeps only in-frame clonotypes and omits some of them. Here the sample spans 95,000 to 110,000 clones, 85% to 95% being singletons. These data come from a study of OX40 agonist ivuxolimab in advanced cancers. This sequence originates from an adult with an advanced solid tumor such as melanoma, head and neck, liver or kidney cancer. Specimen: CD4+ or CD8+ T cells sorted from blood, collected in a trial of the OX40 agonist ivuxolimab.

The DNA for the CDR3 is TGTGCCAGCAGTGCAAACTCTGTGGGCACCGGGGAGCTGTTTTTT. Translation: CASSANSVGTGELFF. The chain couples TRBV6-4 to TRBJ2-2; D gene unclear. V dropped 4 bases and J dropped 4 bases, with 13 bases sitting between them. In germline, CDR1 is MRHNA, CDR2 SNTAGT. The CDR3 length is 15 residues.